The clone carrying this T cell receptor (beta chain) has at least ten counts. The data are from a study of breast tumors, draining lymph nodes, adjacent tissues. Samples came from axillary lymph nodes draining the breast cancer. CDR3 length: 14 residues. Germline V gene lookup returns CDR1 ENHRY and CDR2 SYGVKD. The trim removed 6 bases at V and 1 base at J, leaving 5 bases unmatched. TCRdb analysed the multiplex PCR reads with MiXCR anew, one entry per CDR3 protein. This table holds some 100,000 distinct CDR3 sequences, 21% found once. The clonotype was recovered from a female donor with breast cancer. Some clones in this sample may be carry-over from other donors' samples. Sequenced: axillary lymph node tissue. V gene TRBV10-3 combines with J gene TRBJ1-2, with 7 bases fitting TRBD1. The CDR3 spells CAISSTGINYGYTF. In DNA form, the CDR3 reads TGTGCCATCAGCTCGACAGGGATTAACTATGGCTACACCTTC.